This TCR beta chain originates from a study of a mutant IDH1 vaccine in newly diagnosed glioma. The assay was immunoSEQ multiplex PCR, and TCRdb's table has in-frame clones only and misses some. The table has tens of thousands of clones, about 80% seen once. Time point described: baseline, week 1 (first vaccination visit). Regarding treatment: pre-vaccination baseline after standard-of-care therapy. This CDR3 has 14 residues. Trimming took 5 bases from V and 5 from J, leaving 15 bases between them. Germline values: CDR1 LNHDA, CDR2 SQIVND (reference sequence). This clone has just one count. The sequencing here drew on peripheral blood mononuclear cells (PBMCs), taken from a glioma patient treated with radiotherapy, temozolomide or both. This TCR derives from a man aged 50-60 years with glioma. Some clones in this sample may be carry-over from other donors' samples. The chain uses TRBV19 and TRBJ2-5; D may be TRBD1 (8 bases). The chain's CDR3 is CASSVTGGGETQYF. The DNA of the CDR3 is TGTGCCAGTAGTGTCACAGGGGGGGGTGAGACCCAGTACTTC.